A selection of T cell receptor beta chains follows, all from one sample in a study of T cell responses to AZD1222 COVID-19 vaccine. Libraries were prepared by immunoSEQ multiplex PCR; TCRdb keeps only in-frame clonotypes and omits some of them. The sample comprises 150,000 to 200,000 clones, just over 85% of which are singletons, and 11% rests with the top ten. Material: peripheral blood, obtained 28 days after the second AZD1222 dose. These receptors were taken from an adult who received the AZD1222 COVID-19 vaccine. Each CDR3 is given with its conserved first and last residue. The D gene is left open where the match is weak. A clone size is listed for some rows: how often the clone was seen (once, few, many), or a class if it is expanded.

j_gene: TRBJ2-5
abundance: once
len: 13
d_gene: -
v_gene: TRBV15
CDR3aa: CATSRGGQETQYF
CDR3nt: TGTGCCACCAGCAGAGGAGGCCAAGAGACCCAGTACTTC

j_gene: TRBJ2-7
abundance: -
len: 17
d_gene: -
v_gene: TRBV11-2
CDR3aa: CASSLAAFEGGRYEQYF
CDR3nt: TGTGCCAGCAGCTTAGCGGCCTTTGAGGGAGGTCGGTACGAGCAGTACTTC

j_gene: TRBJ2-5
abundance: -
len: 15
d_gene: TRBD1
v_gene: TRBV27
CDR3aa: CASSRSGTGVETQYF
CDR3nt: TGTGCCAGCAGTCGTTCCGGGACAGGGGTAGAGACCCAGTACTTC

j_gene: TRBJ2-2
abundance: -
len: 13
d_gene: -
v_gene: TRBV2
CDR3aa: CASRGDYTGELFF
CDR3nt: TGTGCCAGCAGGGGGGACTACACCGGGGAGCTGTTTTTT

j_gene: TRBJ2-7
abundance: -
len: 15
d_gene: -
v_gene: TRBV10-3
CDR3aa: CAISEPGQWKYEQYF
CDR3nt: TGTGCCATCAGTGAGCCCGGACAGTGGAAGTACGAGCAGTACTTC

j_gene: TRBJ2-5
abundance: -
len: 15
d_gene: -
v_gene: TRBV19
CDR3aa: CASSIDLAYQETQYF
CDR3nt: TGTGCCAGTAGTATAGATTTGGCTTACCAAGAGACCCAGTACTTC

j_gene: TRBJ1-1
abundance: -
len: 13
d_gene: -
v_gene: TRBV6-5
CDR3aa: CASRWEVQTEAFF
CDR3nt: TGTGCCAGCAGGTGGGAAGTTCAGACTGAAGCTTTCTTT

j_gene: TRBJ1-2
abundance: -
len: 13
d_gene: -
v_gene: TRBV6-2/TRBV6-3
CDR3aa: CASSSGHDYGYTF
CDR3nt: TGTGCCAGCAGTTCAGGACACGACTATGGCTACACCTTC

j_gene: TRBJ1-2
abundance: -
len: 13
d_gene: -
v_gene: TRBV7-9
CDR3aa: CASSVAQNYGYTF
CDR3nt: TGTGCCAGCAGCGTTGCCCAGAACTATGGCTACACCTTC

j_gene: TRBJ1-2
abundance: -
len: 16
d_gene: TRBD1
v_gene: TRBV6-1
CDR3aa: CASSEIYGQGANGYTF
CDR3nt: TGTGCCAGCAGTGAAATCTACGGACAGGGGGCAAATGGCTACACCTTC

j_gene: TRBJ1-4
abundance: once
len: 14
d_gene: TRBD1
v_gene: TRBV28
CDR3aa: CASSRTGTNEKLFF
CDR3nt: TGTGCCAGCAGCAGGACAGGGACTAATGAAAAACTGTTTTTT

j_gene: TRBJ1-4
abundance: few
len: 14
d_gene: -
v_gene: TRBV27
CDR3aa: CASSFVDRAEKLFF
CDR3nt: TGTGCCAGCAGTTTCGTCGATCGGGCTGAAAAACTGTTTTTT

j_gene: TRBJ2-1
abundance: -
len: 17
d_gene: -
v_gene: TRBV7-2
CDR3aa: CASSPRVKDSLDNEQFF
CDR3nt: TGTGCCAGCAGCCCGAGAGTAAAGGACAGTCTGGACAATGAGCAGTTCTTC

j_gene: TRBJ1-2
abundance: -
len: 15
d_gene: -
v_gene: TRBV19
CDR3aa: CASTEGSFAPGGYTF
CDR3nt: TGTGCCAGTACGGAGGGGAGTTTCGCCCCTGGGGGCTACACCTTC

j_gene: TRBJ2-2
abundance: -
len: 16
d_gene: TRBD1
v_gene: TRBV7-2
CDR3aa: CASSLIPDRGTGELFF
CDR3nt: TGTGCCAGCAGCTTAATTCCCGACAGGGGCACCGGGGAGCTGTTTTTT

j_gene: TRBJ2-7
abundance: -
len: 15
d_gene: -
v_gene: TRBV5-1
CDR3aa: CASRPRTETSYEQYF
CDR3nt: TGCGCCAGCAGACCTAGGACAGAAACCTCCTACGAGCAGTACTTC

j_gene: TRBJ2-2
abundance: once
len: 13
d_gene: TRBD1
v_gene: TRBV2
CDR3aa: CASVHRGAGELFF
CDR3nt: TGTGCCAGCGTACACAGGGGTGCCGGGGAGCTGTTTTTT

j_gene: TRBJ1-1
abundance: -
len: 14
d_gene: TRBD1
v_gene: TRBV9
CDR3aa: CASSLQGWDTEAFF
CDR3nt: TGTGCCAGCAGCTTACAGGGGTGGGACACTGAAGCTTTCTTT

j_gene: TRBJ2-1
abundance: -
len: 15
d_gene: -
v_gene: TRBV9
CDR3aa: CASSADSLSYNEQFF
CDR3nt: TGTGCCAGCAGCGCGGACTCCCTCTCCTACAATGAGCAGTTCTTC

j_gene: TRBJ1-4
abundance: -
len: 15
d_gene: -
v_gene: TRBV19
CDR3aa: CASSSAGEASEKLFF
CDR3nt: TGTGCCAGTAGTTCCGCCGGGGAGGCCAGTGAAAAACTGTTTTTT

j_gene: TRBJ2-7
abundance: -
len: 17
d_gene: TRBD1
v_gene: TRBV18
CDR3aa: CASSPPHFGQGAGEQYF
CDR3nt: TGTGCCAGCTCACCACCTCATTTCGGACAGGGGGCTGGCGAGCAGTACTTC

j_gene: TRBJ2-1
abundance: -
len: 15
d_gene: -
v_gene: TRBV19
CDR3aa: CASSPLASSYNEQFF
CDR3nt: TGTGCCAGTAGTCCCCTAGCGAGTTCCTACAATGAGCAGTTCTTC

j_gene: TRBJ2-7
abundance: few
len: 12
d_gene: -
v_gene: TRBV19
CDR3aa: CASRDRDKEQYF
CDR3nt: TGTGCCAGTAGGGACCGGGACAAGGAGCAGTACTTC

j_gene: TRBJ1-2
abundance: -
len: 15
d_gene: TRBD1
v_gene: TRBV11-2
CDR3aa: CASSSLDRPNYGYTF
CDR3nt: TGTGCCAGCAGCTCACTGGACAGGCCGAACTATGGCTACACCTTC

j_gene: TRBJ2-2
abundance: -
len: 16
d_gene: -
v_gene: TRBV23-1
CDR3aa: CASSQSGTKNTGELFF
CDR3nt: TGCGCCAGCAGTCAATCCGGGACCAAGAACACCGGGGAGCTGTTTTTT